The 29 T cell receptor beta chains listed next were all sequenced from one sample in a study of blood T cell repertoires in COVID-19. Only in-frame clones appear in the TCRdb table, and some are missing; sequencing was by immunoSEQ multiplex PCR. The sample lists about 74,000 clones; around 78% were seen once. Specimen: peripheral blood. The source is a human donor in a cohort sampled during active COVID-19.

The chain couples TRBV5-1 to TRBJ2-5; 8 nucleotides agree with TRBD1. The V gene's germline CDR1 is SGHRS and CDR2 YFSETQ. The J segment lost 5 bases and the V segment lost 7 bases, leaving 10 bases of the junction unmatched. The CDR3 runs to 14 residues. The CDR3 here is CASGADRVRETQYF. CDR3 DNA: TGCGCCAGCGGGGCGGACAGGGTGCGGGAGACCCAGTACTTC.

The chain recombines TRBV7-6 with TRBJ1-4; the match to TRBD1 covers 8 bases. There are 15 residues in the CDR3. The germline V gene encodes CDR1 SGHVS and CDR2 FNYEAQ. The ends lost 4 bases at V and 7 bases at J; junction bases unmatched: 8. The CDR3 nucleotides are TGTGCCAGCAGCTCGCTGACAGGGGAGGTTGAAAAACTGTTTTTT. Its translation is CASSSLTGEVEKLFF.

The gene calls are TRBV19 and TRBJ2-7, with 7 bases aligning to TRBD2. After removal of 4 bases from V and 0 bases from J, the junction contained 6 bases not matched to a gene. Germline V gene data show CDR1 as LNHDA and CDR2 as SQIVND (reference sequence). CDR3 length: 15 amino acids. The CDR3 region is CASSRERGSSYEQYF. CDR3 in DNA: TGTGCCAGTAGTAGAGAGCGGGGCAGCTCCTACGAGCAGTACTTC.

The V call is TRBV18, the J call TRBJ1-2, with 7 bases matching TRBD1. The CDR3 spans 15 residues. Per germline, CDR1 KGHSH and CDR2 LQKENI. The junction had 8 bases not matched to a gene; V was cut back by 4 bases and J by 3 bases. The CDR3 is CASSRQGQADYGYTF. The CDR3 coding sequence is TGTGCCAGCTCACGACAAGGACAGGCCGACTATGGCTACACCTTC.

The CDR3 DNA is TGTGCCAGTAGCGTATCGGGACAGGGGGCCCACGAGACCCAGTACTTC. Translating gives CASSVSGQGAHETQYF. The V call is TRBV19, the J call TRBJ2-5, with 12 bases aligning to TRBD1. This CDR3 is built from 16 residues. V shed 6 bases and J 5 bases; nucleotides not matched to a gene: 10. Germline CDR1 reads LNHDA; CDR2 reads SQIVND (reference sequence).

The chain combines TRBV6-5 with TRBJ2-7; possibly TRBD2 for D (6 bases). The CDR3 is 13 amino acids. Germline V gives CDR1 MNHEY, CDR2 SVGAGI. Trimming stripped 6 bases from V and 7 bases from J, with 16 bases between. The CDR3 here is CASRTTVAGEQYF. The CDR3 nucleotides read TGTGCCAGCAGGACGACGGTCGCGGGAGAGCAGTACTTC.

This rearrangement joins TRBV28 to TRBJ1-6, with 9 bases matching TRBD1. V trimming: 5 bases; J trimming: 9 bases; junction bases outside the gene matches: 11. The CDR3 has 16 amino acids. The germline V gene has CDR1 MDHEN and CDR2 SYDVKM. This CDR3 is CASSGITQGAFSPLHF. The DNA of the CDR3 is TGTGCCAGCAGTGGGATAACACAGGGGGCGTTTTCACCCCTCCACTTT.

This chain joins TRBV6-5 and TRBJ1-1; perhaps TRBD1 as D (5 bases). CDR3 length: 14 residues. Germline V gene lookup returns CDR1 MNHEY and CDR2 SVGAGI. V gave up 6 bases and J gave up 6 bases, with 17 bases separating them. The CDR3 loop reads CASSPGGEPSEAFF. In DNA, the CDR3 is TGTGCCAGCAGCCCGGGGGGGGAACCTTCTGAAGCTTTCTTT.

CDR3 loop: CATSRTGGSRGANVLTF. DNA for the CDR3: TGTGCCACCAGCAGGACAGGGGGCTCGAGAGGGGCCAACGTCCTGACTTTC. V gene TRBV15 combines with J gene TRBJ2-6; 10 positions match TRBD1. The CDR3 consists of 17 residues. V was pared by 3 bases and J by 4 bases, with 6 bases of the junction left unmatched. Germline assignment: CDR1 LNHNV and CDR2 YYDKDF (reference sequence).

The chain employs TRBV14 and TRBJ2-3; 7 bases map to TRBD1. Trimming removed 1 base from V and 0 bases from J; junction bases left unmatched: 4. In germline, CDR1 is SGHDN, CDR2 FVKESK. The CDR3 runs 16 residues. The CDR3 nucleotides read TGTGCCAGCAGCCAAGGACAGGGATATAGCACAGATACGCAGTATTTT. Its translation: CASSQGQGYSTDTQYF.

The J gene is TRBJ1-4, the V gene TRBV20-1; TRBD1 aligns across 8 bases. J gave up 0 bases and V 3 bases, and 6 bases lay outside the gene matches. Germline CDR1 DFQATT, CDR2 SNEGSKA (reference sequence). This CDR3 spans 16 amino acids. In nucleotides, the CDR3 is TGCAGTGCTAGTGGCCAGGGGGCGGCAACTAATGAAAAACTGTTTTTT. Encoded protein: CSASGQGAATNEKLFF.

Written as DNA, the CDR3 is TGTGCCAGCAGCTTGGGAGGAACTAATGAAAAACTGTTTTTT. Protein product: CASSLGGTNEKLFF. V usage is TRBV7-2 and J usage is TRBJ1-4; no reliable D call. The CDR3 extends over 14 amino acids. Germline values: CDR1 SGHTA, CDR2 FQGNSA. V gave up 3 bases and J gave up 1 base, with 6 bases separating them.

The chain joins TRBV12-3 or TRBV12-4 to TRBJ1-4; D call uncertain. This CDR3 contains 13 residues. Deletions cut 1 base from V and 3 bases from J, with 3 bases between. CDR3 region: CASSLEPNEKLFF. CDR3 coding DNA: TGTGCCAGCAGTTTAGAGCCTAATGAAAAACTGTTTTTT.

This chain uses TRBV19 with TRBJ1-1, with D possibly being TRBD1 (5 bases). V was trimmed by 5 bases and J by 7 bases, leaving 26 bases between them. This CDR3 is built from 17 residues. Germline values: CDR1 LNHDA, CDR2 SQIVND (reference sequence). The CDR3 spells CASSSPRSWGQPDEAFF. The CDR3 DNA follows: TGTGCCAGTAGTTCACCCCGGAGTTGGGGCCAACCCGATGAAGCTTTCTTT. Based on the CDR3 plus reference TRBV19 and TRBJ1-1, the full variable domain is DGGITQSPKYLFRKEGQNVTLSCEQNLNHDAMYWYRQDPGQGLRLIYYSQIVNDFQKGDIAEGYSVSREKKESFPLTVTSAQKNPTAFYLCASSSPRSWGQPDEAFFGQGTRLTVV.

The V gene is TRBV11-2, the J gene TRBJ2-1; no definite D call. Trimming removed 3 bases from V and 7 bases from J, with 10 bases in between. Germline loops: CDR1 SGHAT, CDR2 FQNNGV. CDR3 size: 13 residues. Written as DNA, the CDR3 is TGTGCCAGCAGCTTTTCCTTACAGAATGAGCAGTTCTTC. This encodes CASSFSLQNEQFF. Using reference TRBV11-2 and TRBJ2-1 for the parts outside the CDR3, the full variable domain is EAGVAQSPRYKIIEKRQSVAFWCNPISGHATLYWYQQILGQGPKLLIQFQNNGVVDDSQLPKDRFSAERLKGVDSTLKIQPAKLEDSAVYLCASSFSLQNEQFFGPGTRLTVL.

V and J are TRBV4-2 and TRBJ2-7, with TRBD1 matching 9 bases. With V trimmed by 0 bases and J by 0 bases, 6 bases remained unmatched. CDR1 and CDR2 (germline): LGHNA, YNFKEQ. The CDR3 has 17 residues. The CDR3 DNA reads TGTGCCAGCAGCCAAGAGGTCGGACAGGGGTACTCCTACGAGCAGTACTTC. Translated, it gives CASSQEVGQGYSYEQYF.

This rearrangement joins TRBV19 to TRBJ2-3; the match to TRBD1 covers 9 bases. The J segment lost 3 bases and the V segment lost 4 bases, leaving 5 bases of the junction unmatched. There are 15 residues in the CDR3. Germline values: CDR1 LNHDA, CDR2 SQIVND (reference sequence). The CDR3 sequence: CASSNRDRVTDTQYF. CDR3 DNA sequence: TGTGCCAGTAGTAACCGGGACAGGGTGACAGATACGCAGTATTTT.

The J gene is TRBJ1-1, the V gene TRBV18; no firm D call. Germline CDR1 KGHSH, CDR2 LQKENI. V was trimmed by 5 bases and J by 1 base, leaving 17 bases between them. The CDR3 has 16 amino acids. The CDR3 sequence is CASSDARFRGNTEAFF. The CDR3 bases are TGTGCCAGCTCAGACGCGAGGTTCCGGGGGAACACTGAAGCTTTCTTT.

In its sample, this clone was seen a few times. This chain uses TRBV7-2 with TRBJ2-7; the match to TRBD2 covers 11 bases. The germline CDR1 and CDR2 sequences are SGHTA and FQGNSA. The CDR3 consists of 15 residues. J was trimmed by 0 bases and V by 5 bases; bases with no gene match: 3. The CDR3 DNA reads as TGTGCCAGCAGCAAGACTAGCGGGGTCTCCTACGAGCAGTACTTC. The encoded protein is CASSKTSGVSYEQYF.

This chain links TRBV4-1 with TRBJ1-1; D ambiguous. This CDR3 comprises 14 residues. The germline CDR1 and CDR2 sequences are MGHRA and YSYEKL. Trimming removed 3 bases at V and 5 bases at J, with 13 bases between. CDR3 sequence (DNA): TGCGCCAGCAGCCAGAAGGGCGGCGGGACTGAAGCTTTCTTT. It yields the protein CASSQKGGGTEAFF.

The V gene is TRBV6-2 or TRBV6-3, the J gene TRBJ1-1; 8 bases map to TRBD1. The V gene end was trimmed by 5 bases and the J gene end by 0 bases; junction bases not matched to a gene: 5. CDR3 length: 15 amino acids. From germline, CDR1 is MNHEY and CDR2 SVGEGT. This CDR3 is CASSDRTGMNTEAFF. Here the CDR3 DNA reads TGTGCCAGCAGTGACCGGACAGGGATGAACACTGAAGCTTTCTTT.

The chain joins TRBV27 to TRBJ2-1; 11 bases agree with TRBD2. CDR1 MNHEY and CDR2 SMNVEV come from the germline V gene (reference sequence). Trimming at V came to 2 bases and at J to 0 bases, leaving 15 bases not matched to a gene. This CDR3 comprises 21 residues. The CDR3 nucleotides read TGTGCCAGCAGTTTACTAATCGTTGTACTAGCGGGAGTGAGCTCCTACAATGAGCAGTTCTTC. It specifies CASSLLIVVLAGVSSYNEQFF.

The DNA for the CDR3 is TGTGCCAGCAGCATGCCTGGGGCCGCCGATGGCTACACCTTC. Translated, it gives CASSMPGAADGYTF. This rearrangement joins TRBV5-6 to TRBJ1-2; weak D call: TRBD1 (5 bases). V lost 4 bases and J lost 6, with 16 bases in between. CDR1 is SGHDT and CDR2 is YYEEEE in the germline V gene. The CDR3 covers 14 residues.

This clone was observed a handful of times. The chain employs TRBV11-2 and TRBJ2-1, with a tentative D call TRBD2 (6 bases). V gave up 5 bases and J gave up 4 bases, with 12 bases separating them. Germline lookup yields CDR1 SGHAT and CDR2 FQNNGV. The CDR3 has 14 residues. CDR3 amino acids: CASSTGLDYNEQFF. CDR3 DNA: TGTGCCAGCAGCACGGGACTCGATTACAATGAGCAGTTCTTC.

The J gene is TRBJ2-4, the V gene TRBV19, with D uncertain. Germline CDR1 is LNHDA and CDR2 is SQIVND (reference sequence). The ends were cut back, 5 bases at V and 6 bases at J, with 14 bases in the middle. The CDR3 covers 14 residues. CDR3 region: CASSAAIGLNIQYF. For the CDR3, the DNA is TGTGCCAGTAGTGCGGCGATCGGCCTAAACATTCAGTACTTC.

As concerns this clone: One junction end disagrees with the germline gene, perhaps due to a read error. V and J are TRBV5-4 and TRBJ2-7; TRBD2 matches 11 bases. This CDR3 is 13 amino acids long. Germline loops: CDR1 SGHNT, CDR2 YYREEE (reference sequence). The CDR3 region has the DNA TGTGCCAGCAGCTTGGAGCGGACTAGCGGGCTTCGTTTC. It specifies CASSLERTSGLRF.

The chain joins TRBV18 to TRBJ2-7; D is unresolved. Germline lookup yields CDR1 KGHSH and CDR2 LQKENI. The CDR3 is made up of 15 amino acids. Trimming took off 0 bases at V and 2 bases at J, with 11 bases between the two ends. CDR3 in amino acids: CASSPPLGAAYEQYF. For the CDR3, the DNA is TGTGCCAGCTCACCACCGCTAGGTGCCGCCTACGAGCAGTACTTC. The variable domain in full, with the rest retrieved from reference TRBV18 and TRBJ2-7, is NAGVMQNPRHLVRRRGQEARLRCSPMKGHSHVYWYRQLPEEGLKFMVYLQKENIIDESGMPKERFSAEFPKEGPSILRIQQVVRGDSAAYFCASSPPLGAAYEQYFGPGTRLTVT.

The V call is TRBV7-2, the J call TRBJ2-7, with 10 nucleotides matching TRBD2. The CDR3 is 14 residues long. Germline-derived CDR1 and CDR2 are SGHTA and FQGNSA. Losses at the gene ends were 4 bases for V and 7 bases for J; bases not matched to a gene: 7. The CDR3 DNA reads TGTGCCAGCAGCTCCCGACTAGCGGGTAGTGAGCAGTACTTC. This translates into CASSSRLAGSEQYF.

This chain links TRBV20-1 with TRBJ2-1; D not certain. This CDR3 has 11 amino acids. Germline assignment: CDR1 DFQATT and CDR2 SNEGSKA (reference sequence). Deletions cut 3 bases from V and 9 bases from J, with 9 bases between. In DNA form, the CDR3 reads TGCAGTGCTAGTCCCCTTATTGAGCAGTTCTTC. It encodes CSASPLIEQFF.